These 6 T cell receptor beta chains were sequenced from one sample in a study of blood T cell repertoires in COVID-19 (dated by TCRdb to the early 2020s). Library prep was done by the immunoSEQ multiplex PCR assay. Imported from immuneACCESS, the table was reduced by TCRdb to in-frame sequences with V and J called. These copies leave out some clones; in studies compared against another copy, an unresolved V gene accounts for under half, and the cause of the remainder is not known. In all, the sample holds roughly 100,000 clones, and roughly 86% of those were seen once. 2.5% to 3.5% of the sample belongs to the ten largest clones. Specimen: peripheral blood. The receptors come from a man between 45 and 60 years old with active or convalescent COVID-19.

This chain joins TRBV4-2 and TRBJ2-2, with D maybe TRBD1 (6 bases). Germline CDR1 is LGHNA and CDR2 is YNFKEQ. Trimming cost V 2 bases and J 4 bases, with 8 bases left between them. The CDR3 covers 14 residues. The CDR3 nucleotides are TGTGCCAGCAGCCAACAACAGGGCACCGGGGAGCTGTTTTTT. It yields the protein CASSQQQGTGELFF.

The chain joins TRBV28 to TRBJ1-5; D gene uncertain. Trimming stripped 3 bases from V and 8 bases from J, with 8 bases between. The germline V gene encodes CDR1 MDHEN and CDR2 SYDVKM. This CDR3 is built from 12 residues. The CDR3 DNA follows: TGTGCCAGCAGTTTTAGCCCAGAGCCCCAGCATTTT. Its protein is CASSFSPEPQHF.

The chain uses TRBV24-1 and TRBJ2-1; TRBD2 matches 12 bases. Germline values: CDR1 KGHDR, CDR2 SFDVKD. V dropped 4 bases and J dropped 10; count of bases not matched to a gene: 7. The CDR3 spans 15 residues. The CDR3 is CATSDSSGGANEQFF. In DNA, the CDR3 is TGTGCCACCAGTGACTCTAGCGGGGGGGCCAACGAGCAGTTCTTC.

This clone appeared a single time. The V call is TRBV5-6, the J call TRBJ2-3; 13 nucleotides agree with TRBD2. Germline V gene lookup returns CDR1 SGHDT and CDR2 YYEEEE. The CDR3 covers 15 residues. V trimming: 4 bases; J trimming: 3 bases; junction bases outside the gene matches: 2. The CDR3 bases are TGTGCCAGCAGCAAGACTAGCGGGGGGACAGATACGCAGTATTTT. The encoded protein is CASSKTSGGTDTQYF. The full variable domain, in which reference TRBV5-6 and TRBJ2-3 provide the parts outside the CDR3, is DAGVTQSPTHLIKTRGQQVTLRCSPKSGHDTVSWYQQALGQGPQFIFQYYEEEERQRGNFPDRFSGHQFPNYSSELNVNALLLGDSALYLCASSKTSGGTDTQYFGPGTRLTVL.

The chain combines TRBV29-1 with TRBJ2-1; possibly TRBD2 for D (5 bases). Per the germline V gene, CDR1 is SQVTM and CDR2 is ANQGSEA. The V end was cut by 2 bases, the J end by 7 bases, with 15 bases between. This CDR3 comprises 14 residues. In DNA form, the CDR3 reads TGCAGCGTTGAAATCGGACCCGGCGGGAATGAGCAGTTCTTC. It yields the protein CSVEIGPGGNEQFF.

This clone has more than one count but fewer than ten. The chain links TRBV19 to TRBJ1-1, with D perhaps matching TRBD1 (6 bases). Trimming took off 2 bases at V and 3 bases at J, with 13 bases between the two ends. Germline CDR1 and CDR2: LNHDA and SQIVND (reference sequence). The length of the CDR3 is 15 residues. Written as DNA, the CDR3 is TGTGCCAGTAGTATACAGGGCTCAGGGGACACTGAAGCTTTCTTT. Translated: CASSIQGSGDTEAFF.